The 5 T cell receptor beta chains below all came from one sample that was sequenced in a study of T cell responses to AZD1222 COVID-19 vaccine. Sequencing used immunoSEQ multiplex PCR; TCRdb keeps in-frame clones, though not all of them. The profile shows about 160,000 clones, 90% of them singletons. The material sequenced was peripheral blood, taken on day 0 of AZD1222 vaccination. The receptor set was obtained from an adult in good health.

The chain carries TRBV30 and TRBJ1-1; no definite D call. This CDR3 comprises 13 residues. Trimming removed 8 bases from V and 0 bases from J, with 13 bases in between. Germline CDR1 is GTSNPN and CDR2 is SVGIG (reference sequence). The CDR3 DNA is TGTGCCGGGTCCGAGGGAATGAACACTGAAGCTTTCTTT. Translating gives CAGSEGMNTEAFF.

This chain links TRBV14 with TRBJ2-3; the D is unclear. The CDR3 covers 11 residues. Trimming removed 4 bases at V and 6 bases at J, with 5 bases between. The germline V gene has CDR1 SGHDN and CDR2 FVKESK. The CDR3, as DNA: TGTGCCAGCAGCCTGGGGGATACGCAGTATTTT. Translation gives CASSLGDTQYF.

The genes are TRBV7-3 and TRBJ2-3, with 7 bases that match TRBD1. Per germline, CDR1 SGHTA and CDR2 FQGTGA. With 2 bases clipped from V and 0 bases from J, the junction kept 5 bases outside the gene matches. CDR3 size: 16 residues. CDR3 in DNA: TGTGCCAGCAGCTTAGAGGGGGCAGGAAGCACAGATACGCAGTATTTT. This gives the protein CASSLEGAGSTDTQYF.

The chain recombines TRBV6-5 with TRBJ2-7; the D gene is possibly TRBD1 (6 bases). Germline V gene sequence: CDR1 MNHEY, CDR2 SVGAGI. The CDR3 length is 15 residues. V was cut by 4 bases and J by 4 bases, with 17 bases left in between. This CDR3 is CASSSPRTARYEQYF. CDR3 DNA sequence: TGTGCCAGCAGTTCCCCGCGGACAGCAAGATACGAGCAGTACTTC.

The chain combines TRBV11-3 with TRBJ1-2; perhaps TRBD1 as D (5 bases). V lost 1 base, J lost 5 bases, and 14 bases lay in between. Germline CDR1 and CDR2: SGHNT and YENEEA. The CDR3 spans 15 residues. CDR3 in DNA: TGTGCCAGCAGCTTAGGGCTGAGGGAGGGGTATGGCTACACCTTC. Its protein product is CASSLGLREGYGYTF. Filled out from reference TRBV11-3 and TRBJ1-2, the complete variable domain reads EAGVVQSPRYKIIEKKQPVAFWCNPISGHNTLYWYLQNLGQGPELLIRYENEEAVDDSQLPKDRFSAERLKGVDSTLKIQPAELGDSAVYLCASSLGLREGYGYTFGSGTRLTVV.